Presented here are 12 T cell receptor beta chains from one specimen sequenced in a study of shared clonotypes between healthy human individuals. The protocol was immunoSEQ multiplex PCR, while the TCRdb copy is restricted to in-frame clones and leaves out a portion. The table includes 1 million to 1.3 million clones, roughly 74% detected once. Material: memory CD4+ T cells from PBMCs. Subset specified: CD45RA-negative fraction. The origin of the receptors is a man aged 18 to 35 in good health. Some clones in this sample may be carry-over from other donors' samples.

The rearrangement uses TRBV11-2 and TRBJ2-7; possibly TRBD2 for D (5 bases). Germline V gene lookup returns CDR1 SGHAT and CDR2 FQNNGV. The CDR3 sequence is 18 residues long. V lost 1 base and J lost 2, with 21 bases in between. CDR3 in DNA: TGTGCCAGCAGCTTAGTTCCCCCGTTGGGTAGCGCCACCTACGAGCAGTACTTC. Translation gives CASSLVPPLGSATYEQYF.

The rearrangement links TRBV5-1 to TRBJ2-5, with a tentative D call TRBD1 (6 bases). The CDR3 is made up of 14 amino acids. V gave up 5 bases and J gave up 2 bases, with 13 bases separating them. Germline assignment: CDR1 SGHRS and CDR2 YFSETQ. DNA for the CDR3: TGCGCCAGCAGGGTAGGAACAGGGCAAGAGACCCAGTACTTC. This encodes CASRVGTGQETQYF.

This clone was seen a single time. The V call is TRBV11-2, the J call TRBJ2-1, with D perhaps TRBD2 (6 bases). This CDR3 contains 16 residues. Germline-derived CDR1 and CDR2 are SGHAT and FQNNGV. With 7 bases removed from V and 6 bases from J, the gap between germline ends came to 22 bases. The CDR3 DNA sequence: TGTGCCAGCACCCGATCGGGAAGTAGCGGCCGCAATGAGCAGTTCTTC. This gives the protein CASTRSGSSGRNEQFF.

CDR3 bases: TGTGCCAGCAGCCCCGGGACAGGGCGCGGGGACACCATATATTTT. The encoded protein is CASSPGTGRGDTIYF. V is TRBV5-4 and J is TRBJ1-3; 9 bases fit TRBD1. CDR3 size: 15 residues. In germline, CDR1 is SGHNT, CDR2 YYREEE (reference sequence). With V trimmed by 4 bases and J by 8 bases, 10 bases remained unmatched.

The rearrangement links TRBV7-3 to TRBJ2-2; D is ambiguous. In germline, CDR1 is SGHTA, CDR2 FQGTGA. V was trimmed by 5 bases and J by 4 bases, leaving 8 bases between them. The CDR3 loop spans 13 amino acids. The CDR3 DNA follows: TGTGCCAGCAGCCATTACGGCACCGGGGAGCTGTTTTTT. Its translation: CASSHYGTGELFF.

This clone occurred a few times. V gene TRBV6-5 combines with J gene TRBJ2-7, with 10 positions matching TRBD1. This CDR3 contains 14 residues. CDR1 and CDR2 from the germline V gene are MNHEY and SVGAGI. Trimming removed 6 bases from V and 5 bases from J; junction bases left unmatched: 7. The CDR3 bases are TGTGCCAGCAGGAAGACAGGGGGCGGGGACGAGCAGTACTTC. This gives the protein CASRKTGGGDEQYF.

In this sample, this clone turned up once. The chain is built from TRBV15 and TRBJ2-1; TRBD2 matches 7 bases. Germline CDR1 and CDR2: LNHNV and YYDKDF (reference sequence). V was clipped by 5 bases and J by 3 bases; unmatched bases: 13. The CDR3 consists of 17 residues. The CDR3 loop reads CATSEGIRGGSYNEQFF. In nucleotides, the CDR3 is TGTGCCACCAGCGAGGGTATTCGTGGCGGGAGCTACAATGAGCAGTTCTTC.

CDR3 sequence: CASSYQRNAYEQYF. CDR3 in DNA: TGTGCCAGCAGTTACCAACGGAATGCCTACGAGCAGTACTTC. The chain has TRBV6-5 and TRBJ2-7; D unclear. CDR1 and CDR2 (germline): MNHEY, SVGAGI. The V and J ends lost 2 bases and 2 bases respectively, with 10 bases between them. The CDR3 contains 14 residues.

CDR3 sequence reads: CASSLDLSSGNTIYF. In DNA form, the CDR3 reads TGTGCCAGCAGCTTGGACCTCAGCTCTGGAAACACCATATATTTT. The chain joins TRBV5-4 to TRBJ1-3; D gene ambiguous. Germline CDR1 and CDR2: SGHNT and YYREEE (reference sequence). The CDR3 runs 15 residues. With 0 bases removed from V and 0 bases from J, the gap between germline ends came to 7 bases.

In its sample, this clone was seen many times. The chain joins TRBV30 to TRBJ1-6; a weak D match, TRBD1 (5 bases). The CDR3 consists of 13 residues. Germline CDR1 GTSNPN, CDR2 SVGIG (reference sequence). The V end was cut by 4 bases, the J end by 7 bases, with 11 bases between. The CDR3 spells CAWTGRRNSPLHF. The DNA of the CDR3 is TGTGCCTGGACGGGACGGCGCAATTCACCCCTCCACTTT.

The rearrangement uses TRBV29-1 and TRBJ1-2; no firm D call. The V gene lost 4 bases and the J gene lost 8 bases, with 17 bases spanning the gap. The CDR3 runs 13 residues. Germline CDR1 SQVTM, CDR2 ANQGSEA. The CDR3 DNA follows: TGCAGCGTTGGGACCTTTTCATTTCAAGGCTACACCTTC. Translating it yields CSVGTFSFQGYTF.

The CDR3 DNA sequence: TGCGCCAGCAGCCGGACTAGCGGGAGAGGGGCAGATACGCAGTATTTT. Its protein is CASSRTSGRGADTQYF. The chain is built from TRBV5-1 and TRBJ2-3, with TRBD2 identical over 13 bases. With 4 bases clipped from V and 4 bases from J, the junction kept 6 bases outside the gene matches. The length of the CDR3 is 16 residues. Per germline, CDR1 SGHRS and CDR2 YFSETQ.